These 21 T cell receptor beta chains came from one sample sequenced in a study of T cells after yellow fever vaccination. TCRdb fed the 5' RACE reads into MiXCR, producing one record per CDR3 protein. The data hold approximately 550,000 distinct CDR3 sequences, with 15% to 20% observed a single time. The specimen comprised PBMCs, sampled 15 days after the yellow fever booster vaccination. These receptors came from a man aged 30 to 45 who received the YFV17D yellow fever vaccine.

This clonotype turned up a few times. The chain employs TRBV30 and TRBJ2-7; 9 bases align to TRBD1. The CDR3 is made up of 13 amino acids. Germline V lookup: CDR1 GTSNPN, CDR2 SVGIG (reference sequence). Unmatched junction bases numbered 5, after V lost 4 bases and J lost 4 bases. The CDR3 spells CAWKGTGIYEQYF. The CDR3 DNA follows: TGTGCCTGGAAGGGGACAGGGATTTACGAGCAGTACTTC.

This clonotype was detected only a few times. V gene TRBV10-3 combines with J gene TRBJ2-1; 9 positions match TRBD2. CDR1 is ENHRY, CDR2 SYGVKD, per germline. The CDR3 loop spans 15 amino acids. Trimming at V came to 8 bases and at J to 2 bases, leaving 7 bases not matched to a gene. Here the CDR3 reads CAISIAGAAYNEQFF. CDR3 bases: TGTGCCATCTCCATAGCGGGAGCCGCCTACAATGAGCAGTTCTTC.

This clonotype was counted a few times. V gene TRBV7-2 combines with J gene TRBJ2-5, with TRBD1 matching 8 bases. This CDR3 spans 15 amino acids. Germline CDR1 and CDR2: SGHTA and FQGNSA. V was clipped by 1 base and J by 4 bases; unmatched bases: 5. The DNA of the CDR3 is TGTGCCAGCAGCTTAGAAGGCAGGGGGCCAGAGACCCAGTACTTC. Amino acid sequence: CASSLEGRGPETQYF. Drawing the rest from reference TRBV7-2 and TRBJ2-5, the complete variable domain is GAGVSQSPSNKVTEKGKDVELRCDPISGHTALYWYRQSLGQGLEFLIYFQGNSAPDKSGLPSDRFSAERTGGSVSTLTIQRTQQEDSAVYLCASSLEGRGPETQYFGPGTRLLVL.

In this sample, this clonotype turned up a few times. V gene TRBV5-1 combines with J gene TRBJ2-7; D may be TRBD1 (5 bases). The CDR3 has 14 residues. Trimming took 7 bases from V and 3 from J, leaving 17 bases between them. Germline assignment: CDR1 SGHRS and CDR2 YFSETQ. The CDR3 reads CASSPDKDFYEQYF. The CDR3 nucleotides read TGCGCCAGCTCCCCGGACAAGGATTTCTACGAGCAGTACTTC.

The genes are TRBV20-1 and TRBJ2-1; perhaps TRBD2 as D (5 bases). This CDR3 comprises 15 residues. CDR1 DFQATT and CDR2 SNEGSKA come from the germline V gene (reference sequence). V was trimmed by 0 bases and J by 9 bases, leaving 18 bases between them. CDR3 nucleotides: TGCAGTGCTAGAGATGGTGGGGTGAGGGCGAGTGAGCAGTTCTTC. This gives the protein CSARDGGVRASEQFF.

The rearrangement links TRBV7-2 to TRBJ1-1, with D uncertain. The CDR3 extends over 14 amino acids. The germline V gene has CDR1 SGHTA and CDR2 FQGNSA. Between the trimmed V and J ends, which lost 5 bases and 0 bases, there was a span of 10 bases. CDR3 bases: TGTGCCAGCAGCCCACGCGATGTGAACACTGAAGCTTTCTTT. Its protein product is CASSPRDVNTEAFF.

The gene calls are TRBV18 and TRBJ1-6; D not certain. Trimming took off 3 bases at V and 6 bases at J, with 9 bases between the two ends. This CDR3 comprises 14 residues. Looked up from germline, CDR1 is KGHSH and CDR2 is LQKENI. CDR3 residues: CASSPSDTNSPLHF. DNA of the CDR3: TGTGCCAGCTCACCCTCTGATACTAATTCACCCCTCCACTTT. Full variable domain (missing parts from reference TRBV18 and TRBJ1-6): NAGVMQNPRHLVRRRGQEARLRCSPMKGHSHVYWYRQLPEEGLKFMVYLQKENIIDESGMPKERFSAEFPKEGPSILRIQQVVRGDSAAYFCASSPSDTNSPLHFGNGTRLTVT.

The table lists this clonotype with a few counts. This chain connects TRBV5-5 to TRBJ2-7; D not resolved. This CDR3 spans 16 amino acids. Germline values: CDR1 SGHKS, CDR2 YYEKEE (reference sequence). V lost 4 bases and J lost 3, with 20 bases in between. The CDR3 coding sequence is TGTGCCAGCAGCGCACTGACCCGAATAGCTGACTACGAGCAGTACTTC. Translation gives CASSALTRIADYEQYF.

This sequence joins TRBV7-2 and TRBJ2-3; a possible D gene is TRBD1 (5 bases). Looked up from germline, CDR1 is SGHTA and CDR2 is FQGNSA. The CDR3 is 15 amino acids. Trimming cost V 1 base and J 5 bases, with 13 bases left between them. CDR3 sequence (DNA): TGTGCCAGCAGCTTAGGGGTATCCCAGGGAGATACGCAGTATTTT. Translating gives CASSLGVSQGDTQYF.

V usage is TRBV9 and J usage is TRBJ2-5; 10 bases line up with TRBD2. The CDR3 runs to 16 residues. Losses at the gene ends were 0 bases for V and 2 bases for J; bases not matched to a gene: 4. The germline V gene encodes CDR1 SGDLS and CDR2 YYNGEE. The CDR3 spells CASSVVAGGLQETQYF. The DNA of the CDR3 is TGTGCCAGCAGCGTAGTAGCGGGAGGACTACAAGAGACCCAGTACTTC.

This chain uses TRBV7-2 with TRBJ2-1, with TRBD2 matching over 7 bases. J lost 4 bases, V lost 4 bases, and 7 bases had no gene match. Germline V gene sequence: CDR1 SGHTA, CDR2 FQGNSA. The CDR3 covers 15 residues. The CDR3 DNA reads as TGTGCCAGCAGCTGGGGGAGGGGACGATACAATGAGCAGTTCTTC. Its translation: CASSWGRGRYNEQFF.

This clonotype has just a few counts. The chain is built from TRBV7-2 and TRBJ2-3, with 12 nucleotides matching TRBD2. Looked up from germline, CDR1 is SGHTA and CDR2 is FQGNSA. This CDR3 has 14 residues. The ends lost 5 bases at V and 5 bases at J; junction bases unmatched: 2. The CDR3 region has the DNA TGTGCCAGCAGCACGGGACTAGCGGGAGATACGCAGTATTTT. This sequence encodes CASSTGLAGDTQYF.

This clonotype has more than one count but fewer than ten. This rearrangement joins TRBV19 to TRBJ2-1; no clear D gene. Trimming took off 9 bases at V and 8 bases at J, with 20 bases between the two ends. Germline CDR1 and CDR2: LNHDA and SQIVND (reference sequence). The CDR3 runs to 14 residues. CDR3 DNA sequence: TGTGCCAGCCGGTCCCCGGGCCATATAGATGAGCAGTTCTTC. Its protein product is CASRSPGHIDEQFF.

Worth noting for this clonotype: The junction does not match germline at one end; this may be a read error. The chain combines TRBV5-1 with TRBJ1-1, with D unresolved. The length of the CDR3 is 14 residues. Germline V CDR1 and CDR2: SGHRS, YFSETQ. CDR3 protein: CASSLDTLRTEALF. The CDR3 DNA follows: TGCGCCAGCAGCTTGGATACCCTGAGGACTGAAGCTCTCTTT.

This clonotype was found a few times. The chain has TRBV20-1 and TRBJ2-2, with a weak D call TRBD1 (6 bases). The CDR3 has 15 residues. V was shortened by 2 bases and J by 4 bases, with 14 bases between the two germline ends. Germline-derived CDR1 and CDR2 are DFQATT and SNEGSKA (reference sequence). CDR3 sequence (DNA): TGCAGTGCTAGAAGTCTCTCAGGGGCCACCGGGGAGCTGTTTTTT. Protein: CSARSLSGATGELFF.

V and J are TRBV25-1 and TRBJ2-1, with D perhaps matching TRBD2 (6 bases). CDR1 and CDR2 (germline): MGHDK, SYGVNS. The CDR3 runs 13 residues. Trimming took off 7 bases at V and 4 bases at J, with 11 bases between the two ends. The CDR3 sequence is CASIEEGYNEQFF. The CDR3 DNA is TGTGCCAGCATTGAGGAGGGATACAATGAGCAGTTCTTC.

The rearrangement links TRBV5-1 to TRBJ1-1; TRBD1 is a possible D gene (6 bases). CDR3 length equals 16 residues. Germline V gene data show CDR1 as SGHRS and CDR2 as YFSETQ. V was cut by 4 bases and J by 5 bases, with 21 bases left in between. The CDR3 DNA sequence: TGCGCCAGCAGCCCAGGGGACATCTATTTCATGACTGAAGCTTTCTTT. Translation gives CASSPGDIYFMTEAFF.

The chain is built from TRBV5-1 and TRBJ1-2, with 7 nucleotides matching TRBD1. Germline CDR1 reads SGHRS; CDR2 reads YFSETQ. The junction had 10 bases not matched to a gene; V was cut back by 3 bases and J by 8 bases. This CDR3 is built from 14 residues. CDR3 protein: CASSSSGTASGYTF. The DNA for the CDR3 is TGCGCCAGCAGCTCCTCCGGGACAGCTTCGGGCTACACCTTC.

This clonotype was detected a few times. The rearrangement links TRBV7-9 to TRBJ1-2; no definite D call. Trimming took 5 bases from V and 4 from J, leaving 5 bases between them. The CDR3 runs 11 residues. Germline CDR1 and CDR2: SEHNR and FQNEAQ (reference sequence). DNA of the CDR3: TGTGCCAGCAGCCCCCTCTATGGCTACACCTTC. The encoded protein is CASSPLYGYTF.

This clonotype was seen a few times. The V call is TRBV7-9, the J call TRBJ2-7; TRBD1 might be the D (5 bases). V dropped 5 bases and J dropped 3 bases, with 8 bases sitting between them. CDR1 SEHNR and CDR2 FQNEAQ come from the germline V gene (reference sequence). The CDR3 has 12 amino acids. CDR3 sequence: CASSHTGYEQYF. CDR3 in DNA: TGTGCCAGCAGCCACACAGGCTACGAGCAGTACTTC.

The genes are TRBV5-1 and TRBJ2-3, with D maybe TRBD2 (6 bases). V was pared by 6 bases and J by 3 bases, with 17 bases between. This CDR3 contains 15 residues. CDR1 is SGHRS and CDR2 is YFSETQ in the germline V gene. In DNA form, the CDR3 reads TGCGCCAGCACTCCCGGAGGAGGGAAAACAGATACGCAGTATTTT. It yields the protein CASTPGGGKTDTQYF.